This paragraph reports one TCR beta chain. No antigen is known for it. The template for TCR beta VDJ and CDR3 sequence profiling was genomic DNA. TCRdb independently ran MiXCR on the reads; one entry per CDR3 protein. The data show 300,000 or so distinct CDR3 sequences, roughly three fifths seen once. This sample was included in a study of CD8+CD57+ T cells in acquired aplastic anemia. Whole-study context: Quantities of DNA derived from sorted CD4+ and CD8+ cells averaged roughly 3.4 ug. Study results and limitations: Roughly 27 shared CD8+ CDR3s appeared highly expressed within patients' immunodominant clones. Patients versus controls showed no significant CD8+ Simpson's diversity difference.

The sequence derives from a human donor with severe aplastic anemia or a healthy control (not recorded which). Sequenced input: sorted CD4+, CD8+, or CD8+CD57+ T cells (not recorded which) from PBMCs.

CDR3 coding DNA: TGTGCCATCAAAACCAATTCCGGGACAGGGACCTACGAGCAGTACTTC. It encodes CAIKTNSGTGTYEQYF. This sequence joins TRBV10-3 and TRBJ2-7, with 9 bases identical to TRBD1. The length of the CDR3 is 16 residues. CDR1 and CDR2 from the germline V gene are ENHRY and SYGVKD. V was pared by 7 bases and J by 2 bases, with 12 bases of the junction left unmatched.